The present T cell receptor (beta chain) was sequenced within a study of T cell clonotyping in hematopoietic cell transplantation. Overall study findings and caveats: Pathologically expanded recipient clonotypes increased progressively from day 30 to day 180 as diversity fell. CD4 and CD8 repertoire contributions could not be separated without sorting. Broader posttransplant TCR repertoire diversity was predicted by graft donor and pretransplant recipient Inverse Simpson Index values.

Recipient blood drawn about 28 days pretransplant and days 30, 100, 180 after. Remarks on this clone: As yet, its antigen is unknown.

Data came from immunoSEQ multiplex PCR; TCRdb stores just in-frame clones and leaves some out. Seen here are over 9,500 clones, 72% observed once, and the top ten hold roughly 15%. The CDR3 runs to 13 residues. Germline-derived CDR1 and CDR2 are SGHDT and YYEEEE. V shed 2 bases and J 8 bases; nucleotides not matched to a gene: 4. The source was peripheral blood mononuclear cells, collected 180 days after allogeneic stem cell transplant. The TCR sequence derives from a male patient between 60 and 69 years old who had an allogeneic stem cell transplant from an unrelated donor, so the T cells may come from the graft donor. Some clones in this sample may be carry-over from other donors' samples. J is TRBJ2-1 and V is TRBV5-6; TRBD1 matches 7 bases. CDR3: CASSLYRGHEQFF. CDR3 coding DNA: TGTGCCAGCAGCTTATACAGGGGACATGAGCAGTTCTTC.